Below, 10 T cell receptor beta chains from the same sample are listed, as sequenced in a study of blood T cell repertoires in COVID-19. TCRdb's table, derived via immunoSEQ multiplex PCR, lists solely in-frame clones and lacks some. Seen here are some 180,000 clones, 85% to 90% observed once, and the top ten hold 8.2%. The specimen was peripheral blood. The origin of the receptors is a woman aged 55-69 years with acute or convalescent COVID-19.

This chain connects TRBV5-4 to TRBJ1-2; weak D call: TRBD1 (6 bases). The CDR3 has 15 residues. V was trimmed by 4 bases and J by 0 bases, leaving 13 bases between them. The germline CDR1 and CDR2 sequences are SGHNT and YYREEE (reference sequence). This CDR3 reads CASSPNRDPNYGYTF. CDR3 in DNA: TGTGCCAGCAGCCCCAACAGGGATCCTAACTATGGCTACACCTTC.

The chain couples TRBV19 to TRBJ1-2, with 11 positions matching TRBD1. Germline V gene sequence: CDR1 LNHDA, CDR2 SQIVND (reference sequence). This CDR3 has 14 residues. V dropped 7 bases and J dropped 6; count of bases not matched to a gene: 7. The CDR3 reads CASTLGTGGNGYTF. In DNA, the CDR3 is TGTGCCAGTACCCTAGGGACAGGGGGAAATGGCTACACCTTC. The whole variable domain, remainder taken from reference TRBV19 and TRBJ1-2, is DGGITQSPKYLFRKEGQNVTLSCEQNLNHDAMYWYRQDPGQGLRLIYYSQIVNDFQKGDIAEGYSVSREKKESFPLTVTSAQKNPTAFYLCASTLGTGGNGYTFGSGTRLTVV.

Here the CDR3 reads CASFETRRYSGEKLFF. The CDR3 nucleotides are TGTGCCAGCTTCGAGACCCGACGGTACAGTGGCGAAAAACTGTTTTTT. The V gene is TRBV19, the J gene TRBJ1-4; D remains unclear. The ends were cut back, 9 bases at V and 8 bases at J, with 25 bases in the middle. This CDR3 has 16 residues. From germline, CDR1 is LNHDA and CDR2 SQIVND (reference sequence). The entire variable domain, with the rest obtained from reference TRBV19 and TRBJ1-4, is as follows: DGGITQSPKYLFRKEGQNVTLSCEQNLNHDAMYWYRQDPGQGLRLIYYSQIVNDFQKGDIAEGYSVSREKKESFPLTVTSAQKNPTAFYLCASFETRRYSGEKLFFGSGTQLSVL.

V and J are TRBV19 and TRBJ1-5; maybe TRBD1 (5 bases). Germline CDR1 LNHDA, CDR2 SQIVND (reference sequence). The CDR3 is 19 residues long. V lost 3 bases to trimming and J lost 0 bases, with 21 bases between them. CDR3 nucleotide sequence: TGTGCCAGTAGTATTGGGCCTGACAGTTCCCTCAATAGCAATCAGCCCCAGCATTTT. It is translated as CASSIGPDSSLNSNQPQHF.

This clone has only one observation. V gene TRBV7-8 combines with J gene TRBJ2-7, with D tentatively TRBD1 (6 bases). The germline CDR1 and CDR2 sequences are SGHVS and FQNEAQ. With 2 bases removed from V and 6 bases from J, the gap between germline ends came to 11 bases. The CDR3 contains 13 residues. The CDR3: CASSLQGIGEQYF. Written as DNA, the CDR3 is TGTGCCAGCAGCTTACAGGGGATAGGCGAGCAGTACTTC.

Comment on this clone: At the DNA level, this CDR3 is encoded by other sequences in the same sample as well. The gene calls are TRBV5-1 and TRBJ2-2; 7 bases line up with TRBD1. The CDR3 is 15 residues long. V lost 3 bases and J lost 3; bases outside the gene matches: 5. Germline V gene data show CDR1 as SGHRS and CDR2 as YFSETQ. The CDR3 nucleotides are TGCGCCAGCAGCTCCCGGACAGGTGACACCGGGGAGCTGTTTTTT. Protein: CASSSRTGDTGELFF. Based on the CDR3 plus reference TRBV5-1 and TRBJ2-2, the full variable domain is KAGVTQTPRYLIKTRGQQVTLSCSPISGHRSVSWYQQTPGQGLQFLFEYFSETQRNKGNFPGRFSGRQFSNSRSEMNVSTLELGDSALYLCASSSRTGDTGELFFGEGSRLTVL.

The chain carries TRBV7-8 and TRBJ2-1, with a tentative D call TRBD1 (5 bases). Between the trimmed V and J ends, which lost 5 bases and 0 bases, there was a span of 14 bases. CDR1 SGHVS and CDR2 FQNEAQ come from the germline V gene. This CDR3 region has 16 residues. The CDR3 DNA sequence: TGTGCCAGCAGCATACAAGGGGTAAGCTCCTACAATGAGCAGTTCTTC. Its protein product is CASSIQGVSSYNEQFF.

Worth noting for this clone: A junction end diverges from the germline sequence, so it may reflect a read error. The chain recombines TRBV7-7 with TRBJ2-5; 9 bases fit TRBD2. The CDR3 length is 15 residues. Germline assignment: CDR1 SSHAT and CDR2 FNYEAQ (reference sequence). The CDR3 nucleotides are TGTGCTAGCAGCCCTCTAGCGGGATTACAAGAGACCCAGTACTTC. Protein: CASSPLAGLQETQYF. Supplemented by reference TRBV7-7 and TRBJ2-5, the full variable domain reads GAGVSQSPRYKVTKRGQDVTLRCDPISSHATLYWYQQALGQGPEFLTYFNYEAQPDKSGLPSDRFSAERPEGSISTLTIQRTEQRDSAMYRCASSPLAGLQETQYFGPGTRLLVL.

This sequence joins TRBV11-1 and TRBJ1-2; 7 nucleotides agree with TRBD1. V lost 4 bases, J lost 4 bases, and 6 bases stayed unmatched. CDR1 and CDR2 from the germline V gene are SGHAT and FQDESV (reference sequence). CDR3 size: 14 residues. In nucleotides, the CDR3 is TGTGCCAGCAGCTCGGAACAGGGGATCTATGGCTACACCTTC. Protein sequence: CASSSEQGIYGYTF. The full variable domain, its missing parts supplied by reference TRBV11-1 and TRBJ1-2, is EAEVAQSPRYKITEKSQAVAFWCDPISGHATLYWYRQILGQGPELLVQFQDESVVDDSQLPKDRFSAERLKGVDSTLKIQPAELGDSAMYLCASSSEQGIYGYTFGSGTRLTVV.

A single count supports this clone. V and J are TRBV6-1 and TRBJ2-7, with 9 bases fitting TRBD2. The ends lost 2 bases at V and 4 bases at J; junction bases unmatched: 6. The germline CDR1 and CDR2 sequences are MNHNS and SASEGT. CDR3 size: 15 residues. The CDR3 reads CASSESGTSRYEQYF. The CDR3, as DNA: TGTGCCAGCAGTGAAAGTGGGACTAGCAGGTACGAGCAGTACTTC.